Sequencing of this T cell receptor (beta chain) was carried out in a study of blood T cells in healthy people across ages. PCR was performed a second time for roughly 6 to 12 cycles using a sample-barcoded 5' primer and a J-beta primer mix. Using its own MiXCR run on the 5' RACE reads, TCRdb lists one record per CDR3 protein. The sample includes fewer than 900,000 distinct CDR3 sequences, around half of them seen just once. The V end lost 2 bases, the J end lost 0 bases, and 5 bases lay between the germline ends. This CDR3 region has 14 residues. Germline V gene data show CDR1 as SEHNR and CDR2 as FQNEAQ (reference sequence).

The V call is TRBV7-9, the J call TRBJ1-5; no reliable D call. Input material: blood. This TCR was recovered from a woman aged 55-75 years in good health. CDR3 loop: CASSLRDSNQPQHF. The CDR3 coding sequence is TGTGCCAGCAGCTTAAGGGATAGCAATCAGCCCCAGCATTTT.